This T cell receptor (beta chain) emerged from a study of OX40 agonist ivuxolimab in advanced cancers. The V gene end was trimmed by 5 bases and the J gene end by 4 bases; junction bases not matched to a gene: 4. The CDR3 totals 14 residues. Per the germline V gene, CDR1 is ENHRY and CDR2 is SYGVKD. Assay used: immunoSEQ multiplex PCR; TCRdb lists only in-frame clones, some missing. The sample yields about 64,000 clones, more than 75% seen once. The genes are TRBV10-3 and TRBJ2-3; 9 bases match TRBD2. This clonotype originated in an adult with an advanced solid tumor such as melanoma, head and neck, liver or kidney cancer. The sample in question was CD4+ or CD8+ T cells sorted from blood, obtained in a trial of the OX40 agonist ivuxolimab. The CDR3 sequence is CAISPRTSADTQYF. CDR3 DNA sequence: TGTGCCATCAGTCCCCGGACTAGCGCAGATACGCAGTATTTT.